The entry below gives a single T cell receptor beta chain sequence along with its context. Its antigen remains unidentified. The data are from a study of identical twins. A universal primer site was incorporated via template switching, and the cDNA contained unique molecular identifiers. Via MiXCR, TCRdb re-called the 5' RACE reads, giving one row per CDR3 protein. This table holds hundreds of thousands of distinct CDR3 sequences, over 8.5% found once. Germline V CDR1 and CDR2: SNHLY, FYNNEI. This CDR3 comprises 18 residues. V was clipped by 7 bases and J by 3 bases; unmatched bases: 14. Study-wide points: The abundant beta clonotypes from cord blood had fewer insertions, and memory repertoires had none of this.

The same data also went into a second study, on yellow fever vaccine responses in identical twins.

Sequenced sample: PBMCs. The V gene is TRBV2, the J gene TRBJ2-3; 12 nucleotides line up with TRBD2. This receptor was obtained from a woman younger than 35 in good health. The DNA for the CDR3 is TGTGCCAGCACCTTGGGGCTAGCGGGGGGGTTAGTAACAGATACGCAGTATTTT. Protein product: CASTLGLAGGLVTDTQYF.